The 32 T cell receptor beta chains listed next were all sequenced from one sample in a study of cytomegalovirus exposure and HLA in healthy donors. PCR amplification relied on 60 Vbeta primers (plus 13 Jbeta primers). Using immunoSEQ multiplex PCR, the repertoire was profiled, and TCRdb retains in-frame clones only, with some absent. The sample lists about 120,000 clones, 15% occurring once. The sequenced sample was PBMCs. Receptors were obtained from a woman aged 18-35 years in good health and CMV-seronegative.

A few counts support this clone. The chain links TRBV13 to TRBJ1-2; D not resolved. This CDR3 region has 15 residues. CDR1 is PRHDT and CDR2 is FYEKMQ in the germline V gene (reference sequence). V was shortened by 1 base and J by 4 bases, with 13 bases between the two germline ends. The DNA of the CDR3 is TGTGCCAGCAGCTTAGCCAAGGGAGGCCGCTATGGCTACACCTTC. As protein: CASSLAKGGRYGYTF.

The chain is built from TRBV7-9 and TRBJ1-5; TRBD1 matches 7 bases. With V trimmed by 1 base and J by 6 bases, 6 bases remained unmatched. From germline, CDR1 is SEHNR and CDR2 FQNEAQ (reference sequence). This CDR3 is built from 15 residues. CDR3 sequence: CASSLGQGVSQPQHF. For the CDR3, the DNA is TGTGCCAGCAGCTTAGGGCAGGGGGTAAGTCAGCCCCAGCATTTT.

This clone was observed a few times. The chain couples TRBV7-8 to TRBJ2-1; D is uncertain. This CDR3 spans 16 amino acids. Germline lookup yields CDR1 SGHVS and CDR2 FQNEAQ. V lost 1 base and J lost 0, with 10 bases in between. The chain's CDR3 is CASSLGAVSSYNEQFF. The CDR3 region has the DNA TGTGCCAGCAGCTTAGGTGCGGTCAGCTCCTACAATGAGCAGTTCTTC. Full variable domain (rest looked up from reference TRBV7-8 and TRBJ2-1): GAGVSQSPRYKVAKRGQDVALRCDPISGHVSLFWYQQALGQGPEFLTYFQNEAQLDKSGLPSDRFFAERPEGSVSTLKIQRTQQEDSAVYLCASSLGAVSSYNEQFFGPGTRLTVL.

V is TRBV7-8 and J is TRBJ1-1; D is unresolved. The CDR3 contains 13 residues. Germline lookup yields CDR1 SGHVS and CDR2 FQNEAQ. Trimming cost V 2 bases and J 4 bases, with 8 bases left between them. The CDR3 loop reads CASSLKGGTEAFF. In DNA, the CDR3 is TGTGCCAGCAGCTTAAAGGGAGGCACTGAAGCTTTCTTT.

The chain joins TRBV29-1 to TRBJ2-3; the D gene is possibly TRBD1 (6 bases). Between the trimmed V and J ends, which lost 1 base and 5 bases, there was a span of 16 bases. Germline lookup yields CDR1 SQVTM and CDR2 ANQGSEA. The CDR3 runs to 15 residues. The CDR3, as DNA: TGCAGCGTTGAAGGTGGGAAACAGGGATTAGATACGCAGTATTTT. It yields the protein CSVEGGKQGLDTQYF.

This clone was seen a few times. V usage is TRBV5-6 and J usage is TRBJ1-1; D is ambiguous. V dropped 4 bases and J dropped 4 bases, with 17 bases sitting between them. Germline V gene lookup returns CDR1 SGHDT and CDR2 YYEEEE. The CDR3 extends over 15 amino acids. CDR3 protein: CASSPFPRVSTEAFF. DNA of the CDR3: TGTGCCAGCAGCCCATTCCCGCGGGTGAGCACTGAAGCTTTCTTT.

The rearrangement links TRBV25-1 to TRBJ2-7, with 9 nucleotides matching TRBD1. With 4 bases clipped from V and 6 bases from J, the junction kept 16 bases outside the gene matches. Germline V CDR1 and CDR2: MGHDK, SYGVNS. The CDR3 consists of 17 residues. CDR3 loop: CASSVHRGPGVVREQYF. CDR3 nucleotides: TGTGCCAGCAGTGTACACAGGGGGCCGGGGGTAGTCCGCGAGCAGTACTTC.

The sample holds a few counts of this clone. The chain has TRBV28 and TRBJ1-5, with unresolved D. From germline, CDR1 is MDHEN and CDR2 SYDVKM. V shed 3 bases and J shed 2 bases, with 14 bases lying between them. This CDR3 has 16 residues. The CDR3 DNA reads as TGTGCCAGCAGTTTCGAATCGGGGAGCGGCAATCAGCCCCAGCATTTT. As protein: CASSFESGSGNQPQHF.

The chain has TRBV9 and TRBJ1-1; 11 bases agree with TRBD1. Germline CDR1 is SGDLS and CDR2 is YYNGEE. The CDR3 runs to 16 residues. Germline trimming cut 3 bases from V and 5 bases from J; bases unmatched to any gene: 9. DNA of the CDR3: TGTGCCAGCAGCGCTAGGGACAGGGGGTGGGGGACTGAAGCTTTCTTT. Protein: CASSARDRGWGTEAFF.

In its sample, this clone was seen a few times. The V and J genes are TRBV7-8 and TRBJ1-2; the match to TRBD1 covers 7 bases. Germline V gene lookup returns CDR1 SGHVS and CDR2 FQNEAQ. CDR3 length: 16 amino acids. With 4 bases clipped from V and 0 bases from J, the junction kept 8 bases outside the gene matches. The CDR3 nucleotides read TGTGCCAGCAGCTCCTTTAGCGGGACAGCTAACTATGGCTACACCTTC. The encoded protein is CASSSFSGTANYGYTF.

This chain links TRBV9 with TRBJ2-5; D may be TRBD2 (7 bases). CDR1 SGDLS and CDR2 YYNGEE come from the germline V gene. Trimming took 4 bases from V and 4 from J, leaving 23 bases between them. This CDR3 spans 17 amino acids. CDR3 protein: CASSLSPSVGGAETQYF. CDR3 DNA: TGTGCCAGCAGCCTCAGCCCTAGCGTAGGGGGGGCAGAGACCCAGTACTTC.

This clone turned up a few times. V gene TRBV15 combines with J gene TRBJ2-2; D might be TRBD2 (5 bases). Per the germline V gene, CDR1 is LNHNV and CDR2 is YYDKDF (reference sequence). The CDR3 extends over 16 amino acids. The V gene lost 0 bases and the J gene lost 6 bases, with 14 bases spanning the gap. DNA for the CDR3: TGTGCCACCAGCAGAGATGGGTTGGCGGGCCCCGGGGAGCTGTTTTTT. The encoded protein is CATSRDGLAGPGELFF.

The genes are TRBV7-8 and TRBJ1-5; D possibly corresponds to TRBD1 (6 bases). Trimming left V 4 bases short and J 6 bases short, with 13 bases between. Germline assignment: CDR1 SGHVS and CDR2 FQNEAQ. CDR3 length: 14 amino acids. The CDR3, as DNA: TGTGCCAGCAGCTCGCGGGGGGCCGGTCAGCCCCAGCATTTT. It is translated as CASSSRGAGQPQHF.

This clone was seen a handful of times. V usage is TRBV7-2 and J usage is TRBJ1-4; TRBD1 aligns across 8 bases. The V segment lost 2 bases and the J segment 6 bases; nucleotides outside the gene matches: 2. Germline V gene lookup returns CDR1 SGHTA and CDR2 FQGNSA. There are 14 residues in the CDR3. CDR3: CASSLPGGYEKLFF. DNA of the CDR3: TGTGCCAGCAGCTTACCAGGGGGCTATGAAAAACTGTTTTTT.

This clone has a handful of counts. The CDR3 nucleotides are TGTGCCAGCAGCTTAGGGGGACACCCAGGAGGTCAGCCCCAGCATTTT. Protein product: CASSLGGHPGGQPQHF. The rearrangement links TRBV7-8 to TRBJ1-5; D may be TRBD1 (6 bases). Per the germline V gene, CDR1 is SGHVS and CDR2 is FQNEAQ. The CDR3 runs to 16 residues. V was cut by 1 base and J by 6 bases, with 16 bases left in between.

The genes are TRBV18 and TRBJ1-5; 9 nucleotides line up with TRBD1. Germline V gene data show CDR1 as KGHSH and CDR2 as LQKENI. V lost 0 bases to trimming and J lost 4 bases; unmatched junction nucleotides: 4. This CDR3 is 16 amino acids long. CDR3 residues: CASSPPGTGPNQPQHF. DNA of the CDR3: TGTGCCAGCTCACCACCCGGGACAGGGCCGAATCAGCCCCAGCATTTT.

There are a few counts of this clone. CDR3 DNA sequence: TGTGCCTGGAGTGTATCGCGGGGGTTCCTAAACACCATATATTTT. This encodes CAWSVSRGFLNTIYF. The V and J genes are TRBV30 and TRBJ1-3; tentative D call: TRBD1 (5 bases). CDR3 length: 15 residues. Germline assignment: CDR1 GTSNPN and CDR2 SVGIG (reference sequence). V dropped 0 bases and J dropped 6 bases, with 15 bases sitting between them. The variable domain in full, with the rest retrieved from reference TRBV30 and TRBJ1-3, is SQTIHQWPATLVQPVGSPLSLECTVEGTSNPNLYWYRQAAGRGLQLLFYSVGIGQISSEVPQNLSASRPQDRQFILSSKKLLLSDSGFYLCAWSVSRGFLNTIYFGEGSWLTVV.

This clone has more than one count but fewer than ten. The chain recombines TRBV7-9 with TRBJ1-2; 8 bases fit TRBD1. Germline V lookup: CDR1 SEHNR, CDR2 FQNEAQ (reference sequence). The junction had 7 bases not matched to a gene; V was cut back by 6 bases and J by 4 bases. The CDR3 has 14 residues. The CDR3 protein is CASRPTGDTYGYTF. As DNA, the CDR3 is TGTGCCAGCAGGCCGACAGGGGATACCTATGGCTACACCTTC.

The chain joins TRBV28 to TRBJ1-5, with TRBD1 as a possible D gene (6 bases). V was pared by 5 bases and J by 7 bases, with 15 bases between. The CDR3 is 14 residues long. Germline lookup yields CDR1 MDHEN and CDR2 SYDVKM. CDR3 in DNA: TGTGCCAGCAGTCCCCCACAGGGCCGCCAGCCCCAGCATTTT. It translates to CASSPPQGRQPQHF.

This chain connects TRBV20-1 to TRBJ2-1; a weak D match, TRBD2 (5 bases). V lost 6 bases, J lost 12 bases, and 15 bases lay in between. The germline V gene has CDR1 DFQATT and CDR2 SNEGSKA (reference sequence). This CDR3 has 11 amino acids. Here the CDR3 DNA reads TGCAGTGCCGCACTGGCTGGAGGGCAGTTCTTC. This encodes CSAALAGGQFF.

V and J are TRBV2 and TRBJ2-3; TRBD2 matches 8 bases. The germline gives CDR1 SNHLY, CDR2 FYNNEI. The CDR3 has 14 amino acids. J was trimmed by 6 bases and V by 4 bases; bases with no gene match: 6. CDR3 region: CASSGTGGWDTQYF. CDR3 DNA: TGTGCCAGCAGTGGAACGGGGGGGTGGGATACGCAGTATTTT. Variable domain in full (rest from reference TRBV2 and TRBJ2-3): EPEVTQTPSHQVTQMGQEVILRCVPISNHLYFYWYRQILGQKVEFLVSFYNNEISEKSEIFDDQFSVERPDGSNFTLKIRSTKLEDSAMYFCASSGTGGWDTQYFGPGTRLTVL.

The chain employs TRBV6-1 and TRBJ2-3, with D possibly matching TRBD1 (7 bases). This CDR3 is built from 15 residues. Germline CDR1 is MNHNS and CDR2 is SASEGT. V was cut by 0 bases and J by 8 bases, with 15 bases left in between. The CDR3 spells CASSEAEGASGTQYF. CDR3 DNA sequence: TGTGCCAGCAGTGAAGCGGAGGGGGCGAGCGGTACGCAGTATTTT.

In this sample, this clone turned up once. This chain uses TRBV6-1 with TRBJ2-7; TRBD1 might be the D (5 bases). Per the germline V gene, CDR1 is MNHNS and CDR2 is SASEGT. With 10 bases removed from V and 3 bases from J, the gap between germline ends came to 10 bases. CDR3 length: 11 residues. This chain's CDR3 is CATDRYYEQYF. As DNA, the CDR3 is TGTGCCACCGACAGATACTACGAGCAGTACTTC.

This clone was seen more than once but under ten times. The CDR3 sequence is CASSQSGTGGTEAFF. The CDR3 nucleotides read TGTGCCAGCAGTCAATCCGGGACAGGGGGGACTGAAGCTTTCTTT. The gene calls are TRBV6-5 and TRBJ1-1; TRBD1 aligns across 11 bases. Germline V CDR1 and CDR2: MNHEY, SVGAGI. V trimming: 5 bases; J trimming: 5 bases; junction bases outside the gene matches: 7. This CDR3 is built from 15 residues.

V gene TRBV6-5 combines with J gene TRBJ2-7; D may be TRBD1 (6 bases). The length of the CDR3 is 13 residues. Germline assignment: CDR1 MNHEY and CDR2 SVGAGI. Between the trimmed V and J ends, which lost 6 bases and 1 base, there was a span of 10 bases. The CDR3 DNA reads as TGTGCCAGCAGGCGGACAGCTTCCTACGAGCAGTACTTC. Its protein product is CASRRTASYEQYF.

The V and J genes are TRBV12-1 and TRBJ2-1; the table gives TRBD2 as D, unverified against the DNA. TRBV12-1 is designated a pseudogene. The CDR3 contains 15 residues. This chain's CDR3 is CASSVKLAEGNEQFF. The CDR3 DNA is TGTGCCAGCAGCGTGAAGCTAGCGGAGGGGAATGAGCAGTTCTTC.

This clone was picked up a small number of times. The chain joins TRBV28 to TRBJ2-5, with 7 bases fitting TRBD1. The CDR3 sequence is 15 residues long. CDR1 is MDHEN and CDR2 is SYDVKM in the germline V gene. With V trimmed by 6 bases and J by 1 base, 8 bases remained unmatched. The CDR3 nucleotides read TGTGCCAGCAGCTCAGGGGGTACCTCCCAAGAGACCCAGTACTTC. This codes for CASSSGGTSQETQYF.

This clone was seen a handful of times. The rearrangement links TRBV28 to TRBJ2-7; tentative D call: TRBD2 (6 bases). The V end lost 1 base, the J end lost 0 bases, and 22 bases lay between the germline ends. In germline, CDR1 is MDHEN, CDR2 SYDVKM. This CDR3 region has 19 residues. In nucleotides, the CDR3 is TGTGCCAGCAGTTTATTACTCGCCCTCACTAGCTCGAGCTCCTACGAGCAGTACTTC. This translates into CASSLLLALTSSSSYEQYF.

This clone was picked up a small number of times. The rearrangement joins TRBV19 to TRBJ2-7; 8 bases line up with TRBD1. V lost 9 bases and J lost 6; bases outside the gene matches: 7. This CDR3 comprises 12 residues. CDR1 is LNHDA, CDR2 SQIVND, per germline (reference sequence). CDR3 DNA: TGTGCCAGCCAAGACACAGGGGGCGAGCAGTACTTC. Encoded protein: CASQDTGGEQYF.

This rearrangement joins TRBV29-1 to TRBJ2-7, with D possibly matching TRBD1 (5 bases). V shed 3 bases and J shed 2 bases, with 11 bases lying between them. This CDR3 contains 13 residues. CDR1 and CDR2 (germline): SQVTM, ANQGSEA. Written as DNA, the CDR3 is TGCAGCGTTGAGACGACAGCAACCTACGAGCAGTACTTC. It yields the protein CSVETTATYEQYF.

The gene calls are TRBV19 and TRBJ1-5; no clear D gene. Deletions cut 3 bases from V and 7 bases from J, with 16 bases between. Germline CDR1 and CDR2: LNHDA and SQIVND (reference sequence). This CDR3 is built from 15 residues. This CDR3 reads CASSIGPISGQPQHF. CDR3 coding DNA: TGTGCCAGTAGTATCGGTCCGATCTCGGGACAGCCCCAGCATTTT.

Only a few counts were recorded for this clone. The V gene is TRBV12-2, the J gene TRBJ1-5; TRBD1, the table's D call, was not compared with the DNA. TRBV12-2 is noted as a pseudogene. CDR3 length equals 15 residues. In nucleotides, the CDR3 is TGTGCAAGTCGCTTAGTGTACAGGGACAATCAGCCCCAGCATTTT. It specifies CASRLVYRDNQPQHF.